The T cell receptor (beta chain) described here comes from a study of shared clonotypes between healthy human individuals. The V gene's germline CDR1 is MDHEN and CDR2 SYDVKM. Trimming left V 4 bases short and J 2 bases short, with 12 bases between. The CDR3 length is 15 residues. Using immunoSEQ multiplex PCR, the repertoire was profiled, and TCRdb retains in-frame clones only, with some absent. The data contain approximately 2.5 million clones, 93% of them singletons. The source material was naive CD4+ T cells from PBMCs. Subset indicated: CD45RA+ positively selected. This chain links TRBV28 with TRBJ1-3, with no clear D. The TCR was taken from a man younger than 35 in good health. Some clones in this sample may be carry-over from other donors' samples. The CDR3 DNA reads TGTGCCAGCAGTTCCCTGACCAAGCCTGGAAACACCATATATTTT. Translated: CASSSLTKPGNTIYF.